The 22 T cell receptor beta chains below were found in one sample sequenced in a study of T cells in Graves' hyperthyroidism and ophthalmopathy. Amplification targeted TCR beta CDR3 regions from RNA transcripts. An initial round of RT-PCR targeting the TCR CDR3 relied on the HTBI primer set. TCRdb reprocessed the multiplex PCR reads via MiXCR and lists one record per CDR3 protein. The data show hundreds of thousands of distinct CDR3 sequences, roughly 15% seen once. Input material: blood. The origin of the receptors is a woman aged 40-49 years with Graves' ophthalmopathy.

This clonotype was seen repeatedly, ten times or more. The V and J genes are TRBV20-1 and TRBJ2-7; D possibly corresponds to TRBD1 (6 bases). The CDR3 runs 14 residues. V lost 2 bases, J lost 3 bases, and 14 bases lay in between. From germline, CDR1 is DFQATT and CDR2 SNEGSKA (reference sequence). The CDR3, as DNA: TGCAGTGCTAGACAGACAGGAACTGGCTACGAGCAGTACTTC. Protein sequence: CSARQTGTGYEQYF.

This clonotype was detected a few times. The chain carries TRBV29-1 and TRBJ2-2; TRBD2 aligns across 7 bases. Germline assignment: CDR1 SQVTM and CDR2 ANQGSEA. V was clipped by 3 bases and J by 3 bases; unmatched bases: 4. CDR3 length equals 14 residues. The CDR3 sequence: CSVETGGHTGELFF. The CDR3 DNA sequence: TGCAGCGTTGAGACGGGAGGCCACACCGGGGAGCTGTTTTTT.

The sample holds many counts of this clonotype. The V call is TRBV24-1, the J call TRBJ2-2, with D possibly being TRBD2 (6 bases). Germline V gene sequence: CDR1 KGHDR, CDR2 SFDVKD. The CDR3 sequence is 15 residues long. Trimming pared 4 bases from V and 4 bases from J, leaving 12 bases between. The CDR3 loop reads CATSEEVGGTGELFF. DNA of the CDR3: TGTGCCACCAGTGAAGAGGTCGGGGGCACCGGGGAGCTGTTTTTT.

This clonotype was counted ten times or more. The chain combines TRBV27 with TRBJ1-5, with 7 positions matching TRBD1. This CDR3 contains 15 residues. CDR1 is MNHEY and CDR2 is SMNVEV in the germline V gene (reference sequence). Trimming at V came to 4 bases and at J to 6 bases, leaving 9 bases not matched to a gene. The CDR3 here is CASSYRGQDGQPQHF. The CDR3 DNA reads TGTGCCAGCAGTTACAGGGGCCAGGATGGTCAGCCCCAGCATTTT.

J is TRBJ2-5 and V is TRBV27; TRBD2 matches at 7 bases. Germline CDR1 MNHEY, CDR2 SMNVEV (reference sequence). This CDR3 spans 14 amino acids. With 4 bases clipped from V and 7 bases from J, the junction kept 9 bases outside the gene matches. The CDR3 region has the DNA TGTGCCAGCAGTTCAGCCGGACCGGGGGGGACCCAGTACTTC. It specifies CASSSAGPGGTQYF.

This clonotype appeared many times. This chain links TRBV27 with TRBJ1-1; weak D call: TRBD1 (6 bases). Germline V lookup: CDR1 MNHEY, CDR2 SMNVEV (reference sequence). The CDR3 is 14 residues long. V lost 8 bases, J lost 4 bases, and 17 bases lay in between. The CDR3 is CASHLGQGGTEAFF. The CDR3 DNA reads as TGTGCCAGCCACCTGGGGCAAGGGGGCACTGAAGCTTTCTTT.

As to this clonotype: Being one base from a much bigger clone, this may be a read error. The J gene is TRBJ1-5, the V gene TRBV6-5; D not resolved. The CDR3 extends over 16 amino acids. Germline V CDR1 and CDR2: MNHEY, SVGAGI. CDR3 DNA: TGTGCCAGCCGTTGGGTTGGGGTGGGAGATCTTCAGCCCCGGCATTTT. This gives the protein CASRWVGVGDLQPRHF.

J is TRBJ1-1 and V is TRBV7-3, with D tentatively TRBD1 (5 bases). The CDR3 is 13 residues long. V gave up 5 bases and J gave up 4 bases, with 11 bases separating them. CDR1 and CDR2 (germline): SGHTA, FQGTGA. The CDR3 loop is CASSTVGGTEAFF. The CDR3 DNA reads TGTGCCAGCAGCACCGTCGGGGGCACTGAAGCTTTCTTT.

This clonotype showed up many times. CDR3 sequence reads: CASRRLADQETQYF. CDR3 nucleotides: TGTGCCAGCAGGAGACTAGCGGACCAAGAGACCCAGTACTTC. The chain couples TRBV7-2 to TRBJ2-5; 9 bases align to TRBD2. CDR1 SGHTA and CDR2 FQGNSA come from the germline V gene. Trimming at V came to 6 bases and at J to 0 bases, leaving 2 bases not matched to a gene. The CDR3 contains 14 residues.

This clonotype has ten or more counts. The chain links TRBV6-2 or TRBV6-3 to TRBJ2-7, with D maybe TRBD2 (5 bases). This CDR3 has 15 residues. Germline V CDR1 and CDR2: MNHEY, SVGEGT. Trimming removed 2 bases at V and 2 bases at J, with 13 bases between. Here the CDR3 reads CASSYEQRIAYEQYF. CDR3 nucleotide sequence: TGTGCCAGCAGTTACGAACAGCGGATTGCCTACGAGCAGTACTTC.

This clonotype was recorded at least ten times. J is TRBJ2-7 and V is TRBV20-1; D remains ambiguous. V was pared by 5 bases and J by 0 bases, with 8 bases between. The CDR3 runs to 12 residues. CDR1 DFQATT and CDR2 SNEGSKA come from the germline V gene (reference sequence). The DNA of the CDR3 is TGCAGTGCTCTTCGGAGCTCCTACGAGCAGTACTTC. This codes for CSALRSSYEQYF.

The CDR3 protein is CASRQLAGGGGEQYF. DNA for the CDR3: TGCGCCAGCAGACAACTAGCGGGTGGGGGGGGCGAGCAGTACTTC. This sequence joins TRBV5-1 and TRBJ2-7, with TRBD2 matching over 9 bases. Germline-derived CDR1 and CDR2 are SGHRS and YFSETQ. The CDR3 is made up of 15 amino acids. The trim removed 5 bases at V and 6 bases at J, leaving 12 bases unmatched.

This clonotype occurred a few times. The chain recombines TRBV28 with TRBJ1-1; TRBD1 aligns across 8 bases. Germline CDR1 MDHEN, CDR2 SYDVKM. CDR3 size: 15 residues. V gave up 4 bases and J gave up 4 bases; unmatched junction bases: 8. Written as DNA, the CDR3 is TGTGCCAGCAGTTCCGTGGGACAGGTGGGCACTGAAGCTTTCTTT. It encodes CASSSVGQVGTEAFF. Based on the CDR3 plus reference TRBV28 and TRBJ1-1, the full variable domain is DVKVTQSSRYLVKRTGEKVFLECVQDMDHENMFWYRQDPGLGLRLIYFSYDVKMKEKGDIPEGYSVSREKKERFSLILESASTNQTSMYLCASSSVGQVGTEAFFGQGTRLTVV.

This clonotype appeared once. The rearrangement links TRBV30 to TRBJ1-2; TRBD1 matches 9 bases. J lost 2 bases, V lost 5 bases, and 3 bases had no gene match. Germline CDR1 GTSNPN, CDR2 SVGIG (reference sequence). This CDR3 comprises 13 residues. The CDR3 DNA reads TGTGCCTGGGCGGGACAGGGAAACTATGGCTACACCTTC. Its translation: CAWAGQGNYGYTF.

This clonotype was seen ten or more times. The CDR3 region is CATSRYELRGEQYF. CDR3 bases: TGTGCCACCAGCAGATACGAGTTGAGGGGCGAGCAGTACTTC. The J gene is TRBJ2-7, the V gene TRBV15; D is perhaps TRBD1 or TRBD2 (5 bases each). The V gene's germline CDR1 is LNHNV and CDR2 YYDKDF (reference sequence). The CDR3 runs to 14 residues. The V gene lost 2 bases and the J gene lost 6 bases, with 14 bases spanning the gap.

This clonotype showed up many times. This chain connects TRBV6-2 or TRBV6-3 to TRBJ2-7; D is uncertain. Trimming shortened V by 7 bases and J by 0 bases, and 10 bases separated the two germline ends. This CDR3 is built from 13 residues. Germline V lookup: CDR1 MNHEY, CDR2 SVGEGT. The CDR3 loop reads CASNEHSSYEQYF. CDR3 sequence (DNA): TGTGCCAGCAATGAACACAGCTCCTACGAGCAGTACTTC.

V usage is TRBV7-2 and J usage is TRBJ1-3; no definite D call. CDR1 and CDR2 from the germline V gene are SGHTA and FQGNSA. This CDR3 contains 15 residues. Trimming took 4 bases from V and 4 from J, leaving 14 bases between them. The CDR3 bases are TGTGCCAGCAGCTCCCTCGGGTGGGCGGGAAACACCATATATTTT. This translates into CASSSLGWAGNTIYF.

The table lists this clonotype with a few counts. This may stem from a read error, because a much larger clone lies one nucleotide away. The chain uses TRBV30 and TRBJ2-7; 8 nucleotides agree with TRBD2. The CDR3 extends over 14 amino acids. From germline, CDR1 is GTSNPN and CDR2 SVGIG (reference sequence). CDR3 coding DNA: TGTGTCTGGAGTTCCCGGACTAGCAGACGCGAGCAGTACTTC. This codes for CVWSSRTSRREQYF.

In its sample, this clonotype was seen many times. J is TRBJ1-3 and V is TRBV12-3 or TRBV12-4, with D unresolved. This CDR3 region has 14 residues. V lost 6 bases and J 1 base, leaving 10 bases between the germline ends. The DNA of the CDR3 is TGTGCCAGCAGCCTTACAGATTCTGGAAACACCATATATTTT. Amino acids: CASSLTDSGNTIYF.

This clonotype showed up many times. In DNA, the CDR3 is TGTGCCAGCAGTACAACTACTAGCGGAGGGGAGACCCAGTACTTC. Residues: CASSTTTSGGETQYF. This sequence joins TRBV6-2 or TRBV6-3 and TRBJ2-5; 8 nucleotides align to TRBD2. Unmatched junction bases numbered 10, after V lost 5 bases and J lost 5 bases. Germline CDR1 MNHEY, CDR2 SVGEGT. The CDR3 loop spans 15 amino acids.

This clonotype was counted ten times or more. The chain has TRBV2 and TRBJ1-2; the D gene is possibly TRBD1 (5 bases). The V end was cut by 2 bases, the J end by 6 bases, with 10 bases between. The CDR3 is 13 residues long. Looked up from germline, CDR1 is SNHLY and CDR2 is FYNNEI. CDR3 region: CASSEWGGNGYTF. The CDR3 coding sequence is TGTGCCAGCAGTGAATGGGGGGGGAATGGCTACACCTTC.

This clonotype was recorded at least ten times. The V gene is TRBV7-9, the J gene TRBJ1-5, with D possibly TRBD1 on 5 matching bases. The CDR3 contains 14 residues. Germline lookup yields CDR1 SEHNR and CDR2 FQNEAQ (reference sequence). With 4 bases removed from V and 7 bases from J, the gap between germline ends came to 14 bases. CDR3 sequence (DNA): TGTGCCAGCAGCTCCCTAGGGACGAACCAGCCCCAGCATTTT. Translated, it gives CASSSLGTNQPQHF.